The 13 T cell receptor beta chains below all came from one sample that was sequenced in a study of graft-versus-host responses after intestinal transplantation. No cognate antigen is known for these TCRs. The assay was immunoSEQ multiplex PCR, and TCRdb's table has in-frame clones only and misses some. The table records more than 95,000 clones, more than 85% of them present only once. This specimen consisted of unstimulated CD8+ T cells sorted from spleen or lymph node cells, obtained before intestinal transplant. Receptors originate from a human donor who received an intestinal transplant.

A note on this clone: A read error may account for a junction end that differs from germline. The chain carries TRBV13 and TRBJ1-1, with 11 bases fitting TRBD1. CDR1 PRHDT and CDR2 FYEKMQ come from the germline V gene (reference sequence). This CDR3 has 15 residues. CDR3 bases: TGTGCCAGCAGCCTAGGGACAGGGGGGAACACTGAAGCTTTCTTT. Protein sequence: CASSLGTGGNTEAFF.

Regarding this clone: This CDR3 is also generated by other DNA sequences in the sample. The chain recombines TRBV7-9 with TRBJ1-2, with 8 bases fitting TRBD1. The V and J ends lost 3 bases and 4 bases, in that order; junction bases with no gene match: 4. Germline assignment: CDR1 SEHNR and CDR2 FQNEAQ (reference sequence). This CDR3 is built from 14 residues. CDR3: CASSLGQDFYGYTF. In nucleotides, the CDR3 is TGTGCCAGCAGCTTGGGACAGGACTTCTATGGCTACACCTTC.

This chain connects TRBV27 to TRBJ2-3; tentative D call: TRBD1 (5 bases). This CDR3 has 16 amino acids. V was cut by 0 bases and J by 6 bases, with 16 bases left in between. CDR1 MNHEY and CDR2 SMNVEV come from the germline V gene (reference sequence). The CDR3 DNA reads TGTGCCAGCAGTTTATCGAGGACACCTCCCTTGGATACGCAGTATTTT. Its translation: CASSLSRTPPLDTQYF.

The chain has TRBV10-2 and TRBJ2-1; D remains unclear. CDR1 and CDR2 from the germline V gene are WSHSY and SAAADI. V lost 2 bases and J lost 7, with 9 bases in between. The CDR3 runs to 13 residues. The CDR3 nucleotides are TGCGCCAGCAGTGAGGGGCAAGTAAATGAGCAGTTCTTC. This encodes CASSEGQVNEQFF.

The chain recombines TRBV15 with TRBJ1-2; TRBD1 might be the D (5 bases). Germline CDR1 reads LNHNV; CDR2 reads YYDKDF (reference sequence). The CDR3 extends over 18 amino acids. V was pared by 6 bases and J by 8 bases, with 31 bases between. The CDR3 nucleotides are TGTGCCACCAGTTCTTCCCCCCCACGACGGGGGAGGATAGAAGGCTACACCTTC. Translating gives CATSSSPPRRGRIEGYTF.

CDR3 region: CASSLVREGENEQFF. The CDR3 DNA follows: TGTGCCAGCAGCCTCGTGCGGGAGGGGGAGAATGAGCAGTTCTTC. This chain uses TRBV13 with TRBJ2-1; 9 bases agree with TRBD2. From germline, CDR1 is PRHDT and CDR2 FYEKMQ (reference sequence). The V segment lost 5 bases and the J segment 7 bases; nucleotides outside the gene matches: 9. The CDR3 is made up of 15 amino acids.

The chain uses TRBV11-2 and TRBJ2-1, with D perhaps matching TRBD1 (6 bases). Germline V lookup: CDR1 SGHAT, CDR2 FQNNGV. V shed 0 bases and J shed 4 bases, with 16 bases lying between them. The CDR3 runs 17 residues. CDR3 loop: CASSLDPDSYQYNEQFF. DNA of the CDR3: TGTGCCAGCAGCTTAGATCCGGACAGCTACCAGTACAATGAGCAGTTCTTC.

J is TRBJ1-3 and V is TRBV7-2; 9 positions agree with TRBD1. The ends lost 3 bases at V and 8 bases at J; junction bases unmatched: 8. Germline CDR1 and CDR2: SGHTA and FQGNSA. This CDR3 region has 15 residues. The CDR3 region is CASSFPTGGSDTIYF. CDR3 coding DNA: TGTGCCAGCAGCTTCCCCACAGGGGGCTCGGACACCATATATTTT.

This chain connects TRBV9 to TRBJ1-1, with 8 bases that match TRBD1. J gave up 3 bases and V 3 bases, and 7 bases lay outside the gene matches. CDR1 and CDR2 from the germline V gene are SGDLS and YYNGEE. The CDR3 runs 15 residues. For the CDR3, the DNA is TGTGCCAGCAGCGCTAGCCGGACAGGGCACACTGAAGCTTTCTTT. Residues: CASSASRTGHTEAFF.

CDR3 residues: CASSLGGGRSTTDTQYF. The DNA of the CDR3 is TGTGCCAGCAGCTTAGGCGGAGGACGCTCAACCACAGATACGCAGTATTTT. This chain joins TRBV7-6 and TRBJ2-3; D may be TRBD2 (5 bases). Germline V gene data show CDR1 as SGHVS and CDR2 as FNYEAQ. Trimming pared 1 base from V and 2 bases from J, leaving 16 bases between. The CDR3 consists of 17 residues. Filled out from reference TRBV7-6 and TRBJ2-3, the complete variable domain reads GAGVSQSPRYKVTKRGQDVALRCDPISGHVSLYWYRQALGQGPEFLTYFNYEAQQDKSGLPNDRFSAERPEGSISTLTIQRTEQRDSAMYRCASSLGGGRSTTDTQYFGPGTRLTVL.

This chain connects TRBV5-6 to TRBJ2-2; D is unresolved. This CDR3 comprises 12 residues. Germline CDR1 and CDR2: SGHDT and YYEEEE. V was pared by 3 bases and J by 7 bases, with 7 bases between. This CDR3 reads CASSSYDGELFF. CDR3 sequence (DNA): TGTGCCAGCAGCTCCTACGACGGGGAGCTGTTTTTT.

The CDR3 spells CASSPTGNEQFF. The CDR3 region has the DNA TGTGCCAGCTCACCGACAGGGAATGAGCAGTTCTTC. The gene calls are TRBV18 and TRBJ2-1; 7 bases fit TRBD1. The CDR3 runs to 12 residues. CDR1 and CDR2 (germline): KGHSH, LQKENI. Trimming cost V 3 bases and J 7 bases; bases outside gene matches: 0.

The chain uses TRBV11-2 and TRBJ2-7, with D hard to call. The germline V gene has CDR1 SGHAT and CDR2 FQNNGV. The CDR3 extends over 15 amino acids. V was trimmed by 0 bases and J by 0 bases, leaving 9 bases between them. CDR3 protein: CASSLDVGSSYEQYF. For the CDR3, the DNA is TGTGCCAGCAGCTTAGATGTGGGAAGCTCCTACGAGCAGTACTTC.